This entry is about one T cell receptor (beta chain). Assay used: immunoSEQ multiplex PCR; TCRdb lists only in-frame clones, some missing. The sample lists some 70,000 clones, approximately 90% occurring once. Germline assignment: CDR1 ENHRY and CDR2 SYGVKD. The CDR3 has 14 amino acids. V was shortened by 3 bases and J by 4 bases, with 12 bases between the two germline ends. The data were taken from a study of OX40 agonist ivuxolimab in advanced cancers. The clonotype originates from an adult with an advanced solid tumor such as melanoma, head and neck, liver or kidney cancer. This chain links TRBV10-3 with TRBJ1-2; no clear D gene. Sequencing was performed on CD4+ or CD8+ T cells sorted from blood, taken in a trial of the OX40 agonist ivuxolimab. This CDR3 is CAISDGSQRYGYTF. Here the CDR3 DNA reads TGTGCCATCAGTGATGGGTCGCAGCGCTATGGCTACACCTTC.